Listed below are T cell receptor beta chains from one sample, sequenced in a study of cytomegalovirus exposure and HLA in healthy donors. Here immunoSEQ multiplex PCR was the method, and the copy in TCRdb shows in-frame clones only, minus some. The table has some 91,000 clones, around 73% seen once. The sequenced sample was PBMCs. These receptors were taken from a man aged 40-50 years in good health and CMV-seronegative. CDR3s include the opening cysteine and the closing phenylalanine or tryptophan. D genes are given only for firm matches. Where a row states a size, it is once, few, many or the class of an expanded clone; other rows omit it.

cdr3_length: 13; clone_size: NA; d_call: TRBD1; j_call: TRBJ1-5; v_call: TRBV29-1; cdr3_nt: TGCAGCGTCGGACAGGGTTTCAATCAGCCCCAGCATTTT; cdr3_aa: CSVGQGFNQPQHF
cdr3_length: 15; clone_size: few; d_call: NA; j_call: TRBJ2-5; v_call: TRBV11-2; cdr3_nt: TGTGCCAGCAGCGCCCCAAGCGGGTACCAAGAGACCCAGTACTTC; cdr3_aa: CASSAPSGYQETQYF
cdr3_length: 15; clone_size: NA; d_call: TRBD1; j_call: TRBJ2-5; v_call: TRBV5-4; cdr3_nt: TGTGCCAGCAGCTTGGTGGGACAGGGGGCAGAGACCCAGTACTTC; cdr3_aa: CASSLVGQGAETQYF
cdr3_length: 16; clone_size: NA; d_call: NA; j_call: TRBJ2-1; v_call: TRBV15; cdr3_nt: TGTGCCACCAGCAGGGGTTTGAGTCCGGAGGACAATGAGCAGTTCTTC; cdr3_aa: CATSRGLSPEDNEQFF
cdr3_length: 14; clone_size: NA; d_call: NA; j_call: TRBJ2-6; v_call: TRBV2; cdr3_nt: TGTGCCAGCATGTACAGGGCTGGGGCCAACGTCCTGACTTTC; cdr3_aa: CASMYRAGANVLTF
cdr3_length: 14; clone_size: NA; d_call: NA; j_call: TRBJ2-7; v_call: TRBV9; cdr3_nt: TGTGCCAGCAGCCAAGGGGCTAGCTCCTACGAGCAGTACTTC; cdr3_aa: CASSQGASSYEQYF
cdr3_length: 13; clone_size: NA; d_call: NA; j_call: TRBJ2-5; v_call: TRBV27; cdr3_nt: TGTGCCAGCGTGGACAGCAATCAAGAGACCCAGTACTTC; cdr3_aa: CASVDSNQETQYF
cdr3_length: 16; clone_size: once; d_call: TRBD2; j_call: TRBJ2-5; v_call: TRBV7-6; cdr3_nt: TGTGCCAGCAGCTTAGGATCGGGGTGGGGGGGAGAGACCCAGTACTTC; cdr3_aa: CASSLGSGWGGETQYF
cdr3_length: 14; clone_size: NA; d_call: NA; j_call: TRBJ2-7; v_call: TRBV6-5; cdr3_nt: TGTGCCAGCAGAACAGACCCTTCCCACTACGAGCAGTACTTC; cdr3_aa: CASRTDPSHYEQYF
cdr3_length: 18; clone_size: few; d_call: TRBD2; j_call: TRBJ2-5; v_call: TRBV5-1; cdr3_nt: TGCGCCAGCAGCCCGGGTGAAGGACTAGCGGGAGGTCGAGAGACCCAGTACTTC; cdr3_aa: CASSPGEGLAGGRETQYF
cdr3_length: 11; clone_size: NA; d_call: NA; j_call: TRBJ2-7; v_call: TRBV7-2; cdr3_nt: TGTGCCAGCAGCCGACTCTACGAGCAGTACTTC; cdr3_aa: CASSRLYEQYF
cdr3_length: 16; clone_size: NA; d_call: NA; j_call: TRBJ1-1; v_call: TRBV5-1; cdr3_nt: TGCGCCAGCAGCTTCTTTTCAACAGGGATGAACACTGAAGCTTTCTTT; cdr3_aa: CASSFFSTGMNTEAFF
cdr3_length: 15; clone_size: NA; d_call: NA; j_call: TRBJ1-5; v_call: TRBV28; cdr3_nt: TGTGCCAGCTCAGGGGCTCTCTTTAGCAATCAGCCCCAGCATTTT; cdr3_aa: CASSGALFSNQPQHF
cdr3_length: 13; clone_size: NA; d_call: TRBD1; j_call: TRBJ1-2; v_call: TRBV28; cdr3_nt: TGTGCCAGTGGAGGAGGGGGCGTATATGGCTACACCTTC; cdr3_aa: CASGGGGVYGYTF
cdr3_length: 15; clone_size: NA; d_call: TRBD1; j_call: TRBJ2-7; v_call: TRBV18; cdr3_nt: TGTGCCAGCTCACCATTGGGGACAGGTAACGACGAGCAGTACTTC; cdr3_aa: CASSPLGTGNDEQYF
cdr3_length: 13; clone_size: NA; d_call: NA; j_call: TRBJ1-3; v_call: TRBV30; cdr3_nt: TGTGCCTGGAGTGTAGGGGCTGGAAACACCATATATTTT; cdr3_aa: CAWSVGAGNTIYF
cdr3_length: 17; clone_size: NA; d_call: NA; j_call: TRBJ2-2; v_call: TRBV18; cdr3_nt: TGTGCCAGCTCACCACAGACTAGTACCTTGAACACCGGGGAGCTGTTTTTT; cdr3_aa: CASSPQTSTLNTGELFF
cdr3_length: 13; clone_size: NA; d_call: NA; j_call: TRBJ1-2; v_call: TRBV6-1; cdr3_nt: TGTGCCAGCAGTGATACAGGGTACTATGGCTACACCTTC; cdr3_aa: CASSDTGYYGYTF
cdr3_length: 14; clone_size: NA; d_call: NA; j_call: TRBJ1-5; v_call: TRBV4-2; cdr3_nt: TGTGCCAGCAGCCAAGATCATAGCAATCAGCCCCAGCATTTT; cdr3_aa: CASSQDHSNQPQHF
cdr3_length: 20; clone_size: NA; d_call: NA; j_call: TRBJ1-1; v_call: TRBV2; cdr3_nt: TGTGCCAGCAGTGCGACAGCGAGAGCACCCAACCCTCGATTGAACACTGAAGCTTTCTTT; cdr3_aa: CASSATARAPNPRLNTEAFF
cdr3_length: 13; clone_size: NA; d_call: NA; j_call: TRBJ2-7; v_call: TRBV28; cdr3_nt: TGTGCCATCTCCGAGACTCCTACCTACGAGCAGTACTTC; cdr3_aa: CAISETPTYEQYF
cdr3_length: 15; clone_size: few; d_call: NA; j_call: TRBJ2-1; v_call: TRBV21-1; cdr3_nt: TGTGCCAGCAGCAAAAGGGCGCGGGACCTCAATGAGCAGTTCTTC; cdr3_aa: CASSKRARDLNEQFF
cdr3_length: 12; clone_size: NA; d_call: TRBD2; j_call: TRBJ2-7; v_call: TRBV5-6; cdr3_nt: TGTGCCAGCAGGTCTAGCGGGTTCCCCCAGTACTTC; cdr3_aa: CASRSSGFPQYF
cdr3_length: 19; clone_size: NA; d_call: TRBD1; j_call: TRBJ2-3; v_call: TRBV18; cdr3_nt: TGTGCCAGCTCACCCTCAGACAGGGAAAGTCGTATTGGCACAGATACGCAGTATTTT; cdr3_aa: CASSPSDRESRIGTDTQYF
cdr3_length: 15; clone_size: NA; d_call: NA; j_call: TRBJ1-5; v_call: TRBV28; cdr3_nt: TGTGCCAGCAGCCCGACAGGAGCTACCAATCAGCCCCAGCATTTT; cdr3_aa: CASSPTGATNQPQHF
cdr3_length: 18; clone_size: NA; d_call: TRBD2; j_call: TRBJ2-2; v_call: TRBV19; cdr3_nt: TGTGCCAGTACCAGAGCCCGACTAGCGGCATCGAACACCGGGGAGCTGTTTTTT; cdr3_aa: CASTRARLAASNTGELFF
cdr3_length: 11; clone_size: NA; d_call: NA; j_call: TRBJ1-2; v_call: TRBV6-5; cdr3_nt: TGTGCCAGCACAGACAGTACAGGCTACACCTTC; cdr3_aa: CASTDSTGYTF
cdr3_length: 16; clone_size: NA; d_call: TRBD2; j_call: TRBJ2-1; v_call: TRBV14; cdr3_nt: TGTGCCAGCAGCCACCCCACGGGACTAGCGGACAATGAGCAGTTCTTC; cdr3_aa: CASSHPTGLADNEQFF
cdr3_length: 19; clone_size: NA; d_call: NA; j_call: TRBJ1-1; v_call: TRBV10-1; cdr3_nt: TGCGCCAGCAGTGAGTTTCGCCGGAGCCTCCTCTCGGGGGGCACTGAAGCTTTCTTT; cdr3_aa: CASSEFRRSLLSGGTEAFF
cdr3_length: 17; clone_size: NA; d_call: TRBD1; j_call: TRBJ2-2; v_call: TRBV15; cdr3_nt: TGTGCCACCAGCAGAGAGCCGGACAGGAGGAACACCGGGGAGCTGTTTTTT; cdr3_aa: CATSREPDRRNTGELFF
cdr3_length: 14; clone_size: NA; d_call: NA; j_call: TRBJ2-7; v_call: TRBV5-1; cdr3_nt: TGCGCCAGCAGCACCACACTAGTAGCCTACGAGCAGTACTTC; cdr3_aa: CASSTTLVAYEQYF
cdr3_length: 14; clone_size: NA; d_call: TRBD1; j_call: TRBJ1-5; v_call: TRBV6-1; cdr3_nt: TGTGCCAGCAGTCTACAGGGGACGAATCAGCCCCAGCATTTT; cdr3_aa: CASSLQGTNQPQHF
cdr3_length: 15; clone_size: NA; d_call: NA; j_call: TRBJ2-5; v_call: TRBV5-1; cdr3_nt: TGCGCCAGCAGCGACAGGGGAGGGGAAGTAGAGACCCAGTACTTC; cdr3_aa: CASSDRGGEVETQYF
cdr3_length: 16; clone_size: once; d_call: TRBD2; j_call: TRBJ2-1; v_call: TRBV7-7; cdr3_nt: TGTGCCAGCAGCTTACCTCCGGAGCGGGAGGGTAATGAGCAGTTCTTC; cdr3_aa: CASSLPPEREGNEQFF
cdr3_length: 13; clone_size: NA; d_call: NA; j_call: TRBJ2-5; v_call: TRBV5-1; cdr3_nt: TGCGCCAGCAGCTTCTACAGCCAAGAGACCCAGTACTTC; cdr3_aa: CASSFYSQETQYF
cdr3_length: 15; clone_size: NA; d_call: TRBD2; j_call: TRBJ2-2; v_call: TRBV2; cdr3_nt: TGTGCCAGCAATCCGGGACTAGCCCGGACCGGGGAGCTGTTTTTT; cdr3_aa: CASNPGLARTGELFF
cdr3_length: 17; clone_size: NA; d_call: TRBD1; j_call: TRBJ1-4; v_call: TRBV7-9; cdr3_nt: TGTGCCAGCAGCTTAGTGGCCCCGGGACAGGGTGGTGAAAAACTGTTTTTT; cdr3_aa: CASSLVAPGQGGEKLFF
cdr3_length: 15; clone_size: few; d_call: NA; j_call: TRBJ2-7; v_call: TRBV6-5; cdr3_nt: TGTGCCAGCAGTTACTCGGCTGGGCTAGCGCCCGAGCAGTACTTC; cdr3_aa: CASSYSAGLAPEQYF
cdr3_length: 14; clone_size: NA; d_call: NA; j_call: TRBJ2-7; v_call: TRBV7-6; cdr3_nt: TGTGCCAGCAGCTTAGTACTATTCTCCTACGAGCAGTACTTC; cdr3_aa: CASSLVLFSYEQYF
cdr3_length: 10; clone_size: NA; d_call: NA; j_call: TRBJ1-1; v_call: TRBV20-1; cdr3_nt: TGCAGTGCTAGTGAGAGCGGGGCTTTCTTT; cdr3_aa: CSASESGAFF
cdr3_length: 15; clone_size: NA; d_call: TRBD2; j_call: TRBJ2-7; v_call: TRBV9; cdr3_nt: TGTGCCAGCAGCGAGGGACTAGCGAGCACCTACGAGCAGTACTTC; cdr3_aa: CASSEGLASTYEQYF
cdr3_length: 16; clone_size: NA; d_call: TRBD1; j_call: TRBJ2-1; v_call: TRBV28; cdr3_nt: TGTGCCAGCAGGTACCCCGGGACAGGCTCCTACAATGAGCAGTTCTTC; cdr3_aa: CASRYPGTGSYNEQFF
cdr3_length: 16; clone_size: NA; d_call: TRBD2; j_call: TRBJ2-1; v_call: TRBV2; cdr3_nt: TGTGCCAGCAGTAAGACGGGACTAGCGGCCCGGGATGAGCAGTTCTTC; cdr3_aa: CASSKTGLAARDEQFF
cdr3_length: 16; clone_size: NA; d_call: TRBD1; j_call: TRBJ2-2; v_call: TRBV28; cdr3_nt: TGTGCCAGCAGTCAATCTCTTCTCAGGGGGCCCGGGGAGCTGTTTTTT; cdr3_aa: CASSQSLLRGPGELFF
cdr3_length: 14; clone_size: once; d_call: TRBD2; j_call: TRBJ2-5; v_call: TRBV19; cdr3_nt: TGTGCCAGTAGTATGGGGACTAGCCCAGAGACCCAGTACTTC; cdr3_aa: CASSMGTSPETQYF
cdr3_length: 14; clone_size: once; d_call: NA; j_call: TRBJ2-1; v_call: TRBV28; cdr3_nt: TGTGCCAGCAGTTTACCACAGGTTGGCGATGAGCAGTTCTTC; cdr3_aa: CASSLPQVGDEQFF
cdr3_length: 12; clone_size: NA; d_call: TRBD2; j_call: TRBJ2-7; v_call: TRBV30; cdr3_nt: TGTGCCCGGATCCGGGAGGGCTTCGAGCAGTACTTC; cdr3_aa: CARIREGFEQYF
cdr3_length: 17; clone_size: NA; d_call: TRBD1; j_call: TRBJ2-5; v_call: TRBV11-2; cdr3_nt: TGTGCCAGCAGCCCCCGTTTAATGACAGGGGGCATGGAGACCCAGTACTTC; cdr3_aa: CASSPRLMTGGMETQYF
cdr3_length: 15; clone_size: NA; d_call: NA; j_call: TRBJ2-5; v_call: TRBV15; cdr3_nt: TGTGCCACCAGCAGAGCGGGTGGGGGAGGTGGGACCCAGTACTTC; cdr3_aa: CATSRAGGGGGTQYF
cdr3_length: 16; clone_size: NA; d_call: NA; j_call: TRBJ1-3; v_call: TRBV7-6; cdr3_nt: TGTGCCAGCAGCTTAGGAATACCGGGGTCTGGAAACACCATATATTTT; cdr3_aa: CASSLGIPGSGNTIYF
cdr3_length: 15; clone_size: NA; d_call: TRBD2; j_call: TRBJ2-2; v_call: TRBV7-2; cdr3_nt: TGTGCCAGCAGCTTCGGACTAGCCCGCACCGGGGAGCTGTTTTTT; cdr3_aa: CASSFGLARTGELFF
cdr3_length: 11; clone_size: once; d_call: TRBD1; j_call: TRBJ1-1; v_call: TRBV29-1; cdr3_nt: TGCAGCGTATCAGGGGGAACTGAAGCTTTCTTT; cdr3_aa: CSVSGGTEAFF
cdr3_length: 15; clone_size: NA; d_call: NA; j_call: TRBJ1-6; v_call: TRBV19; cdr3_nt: TGTGCCAGTAGTTCCCGACACGGCTATAATTCACCCCTCCACTTT; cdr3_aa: CASSSRHGYNSPLHF
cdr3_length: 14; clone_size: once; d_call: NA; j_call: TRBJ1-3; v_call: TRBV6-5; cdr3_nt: TGTGCCAGCAGTGGGCGGGGGGCTGGAAACACCATATATTTT; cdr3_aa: CASSGRGAGNTIYF
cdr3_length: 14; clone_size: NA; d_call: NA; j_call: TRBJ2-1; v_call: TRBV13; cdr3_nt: TGTGCCAGCAGCGGGGCGCGACGCTACAATGAGCAGTTCTTC; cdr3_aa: CASSGARRYNEQFF
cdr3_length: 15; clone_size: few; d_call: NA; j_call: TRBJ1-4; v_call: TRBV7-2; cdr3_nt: TGTGCCAGCAACTTAGGTGGGGAGGCGGCTGAAAAACTGTTTTTT; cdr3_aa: CASNLGGEAAEKLFF
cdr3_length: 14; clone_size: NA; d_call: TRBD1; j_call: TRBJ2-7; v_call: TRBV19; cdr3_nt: TGTGCCAGTAGTGACAGGGGTAGCTCCTACGAGCAGTACTTC; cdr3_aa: CASSDRGSSYEQYF
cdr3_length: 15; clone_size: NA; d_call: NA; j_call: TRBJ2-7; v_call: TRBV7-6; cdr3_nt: TGTGCCAGCAGCCTCACAGGGCAAAGCTCCTACGAGCAGTACTTC; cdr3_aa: CASSLTGQSSYEQYF
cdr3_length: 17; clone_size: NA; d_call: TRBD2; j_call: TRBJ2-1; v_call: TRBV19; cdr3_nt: TGTGCCAGTAGTATAGCTCGACTAGCGGGATATTCCAATGAGCAGTTCTTC; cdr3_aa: CASSIARLAGYSNEQFF
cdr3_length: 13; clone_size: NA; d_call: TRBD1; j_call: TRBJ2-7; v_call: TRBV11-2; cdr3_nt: TGTGCCAGCAGCCACCGGGACAGCTACGAGCAGTACTTC; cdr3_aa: CASSHRDSYEQYF